This entry lists 26 T cell receptor beta chains sequenced from one sample in a study of monozygotic twins with inflammatory bowel disease (dated by TCRdb to the late 2010s). Libraries were constructed by 5' RACE. Sequencing took place on an Illumina HiSeq 2500. Reprocessed by TCRdb, the reads give a single entry per CDR3 protein sequence, without DNA. The sample table holds under 350,000 distinct CDR3 sequences. Jointly, the top ten make up roughly 5.2% of the sample. Sequencing input: blood. These receptors were obtained from a human donor with ulcerative colitis or Crohn's disease, or a healthy co-twin of an affected twin (not recorded which).

The chain joins TRBV3-1 to TRBJ2-2; TCRdb lists TRBD2, though no DNA is available to test this call. Germline CDR1 and CDR2: LGHDT and YNNKEL (reference sequence). There are 16 residues in the CDR3. The CDR3 protein is CASSQDGLAKTGELFF.

The chain is built from TRBV28 and TRBJ2-3; checking the TCRdb D call of TRBD2 is not possible without DNA. This CDR3 contains 15 residues. CDR1 and CDR2 from the germline V gene are MDHEN and SYDVKM. The CDR3: CASRGSSGSTDTQYF.

This rearrangement joins TRBV5-1 to TRBJ1-4. The CDR3 covers 14 residues. CDR1 and CDR2 from the germline V gene are SGHRS and YFSETQ. The CDR3 is CASSLDGPNEKLFF.

The CDR3 spells CASSSLDRLNSPLHF. The chain combines TRBV7-2 with TRBJ1-6; TCRdb names TRBD1, which stays unverified in the absence of DNA. The length of the CDR3 is 15 residues. Germline V gives CDR1 SGHTA, CDR2 FQGNSA.

The chain joins TRBV14 to TRBJ1-1. CDR3 length equals 13 residues. Germline loops: CDR1 SGHDN, CDR2 FVKESK. CDR3 sequence: CASSQSTRTEAFF.

The chain carries TRBV29-1 and TRBJ2-2. This CDR3 has 11 residues. Germline assignment: CDR1 SQVTM and CDR2 ANQGSEA. The CDR3 loop reads CSVAAGGELFF.

This chain uses TRBV7-2 with TRBJ1-5; the TRBD1 assignment by TCRdb is unverifiable without DNA. CDR1 SGHTA and CDR2 FQGNSA come from the germline V gene. The CDR3 runs 16 residues. The CDR3 here is CASSSRTGKVNQPQHF.

The chain joins TRBV5-5 to TRBJ1-1. The V gene's germline CDR1 is SGHKS and CDR2 YYEKEE (reference sequence). CDR3 length: 15 amino acids. CDR3 loop: CASSQERRMNTEAFF.

The gene calls are TRBV4-3 and TRBJ1-1; the TCRdb D gene call, TRBD1, has no DNA to confirm it. The V gene's germline CDR1 is LGHNA and CDR2 YSLEER. The CDR3 totals 13 residues. CDR3 amino acids: CASSRRQDPEAFF.

The chain links TRBV15 to TRBJ2-2; TCRdb lists TRBD1, though no DNA is available to test this call. The CDR3 is made up of 15 amino acids. From germline, CDR1 is LNHNV and CDR2 YYDKDF (reference sequence). The chain's CDR3 is CATSRGTGDTGELFF.

The CDR3 loop is CATSVSPGETQYF. The chain is built from TRBV24-1 and TRBJ2-5; without DNA, the TCRdb call of TRBD2 cannot be checked. The CDR3 is made up of 13 amino acids. Germline V lookup: CDR1 KGHDR, CDR2 SFDVKD.

The chain employs TRBV4-2 and TRBJ2-3; TCRdb's D call of TRBD2 is untestable without DNA. There are 16 residues in the CDR3. The germline V gene has CDR1 LGHNA and CDR2 YNFKEQ. CDR3 region: CASSQPSGSSTDTQYF.

The genes are TRBV7-2 and TRBJ1-1. Per the germline V gene, CDR1 is SGHTA and CDR2 is FQGNSA. CDR3 length equals 14 residues. The CDR3 is CASSFDFGNTEAFF. The full variable domain, its missing parts supplied by reference TRBV7-2 and TRBJ1-1, is GAGVSQSPSNKVTEKGKDVELRCDPISGHTALYWYRQSLGQGLEFLIYFQGNSAPDKSGLPSDRFSAERTGGSVSTLTIQRTQQEDSAVYLCASSFDFGNTEAFFGQGTRLTVV.

The chain combines TRBV7-9 with TRBJ2-3; TCRdb's D call, TRBD1, is unchecked because there is no DNA. Looked up from germline, CDR1 is SEHNR and CDR2 is FQNEAQ (reference sequence). This CDR3 is built from 17 residues. The CDR3 protein is CASSPNGSQGLGLTQYF.

V is TRBV7-7 and J is TRBJ2-2; with no DNA, the TCRdb D assignment of TRBD1 cannot be verified. Germline-derived CDR1 and CDR2 are SSHAT and FNYEAQ (reference sequence). The CDR3 is 13 amino acids. The CDR3 loop reads CASSPSGRGELFF.

The gene calls are TRBV19 and TRBJ2-5; TCRdb's D call of TRBD2 is untestable without DNA. Germline-derived CDR1 and CDR2 are LNHDA and SQIVND (reference sequence). The CDR3 totals 14 residues. The chain's CDR3 is CASSPRRVGETQYF.

This chain's CDR3 is CASSLVNEETQYF. V is TRBV11-3 and J is TRBJ2-5. Germline CDR1 SGHNT, CDR2 YENEEA. The CDR3 totals 13 residues.

The chain recombines TRBV6-5 with TRBJ2-4. From germline, CDR1 is MNHEY and CDR2 SVGAGI. The CDR3 covers 11 residues. The CDR3 here is CASSQGTVQYF.

The chain joins TRBV5-6 to TRBJ1-5; the D gene TCRdb calls, TRBD1, cannot be checked with no DNA. Germline CDR1 and CDR2: SGHDT and YYEEEE. The CDR3 contains 17 residues. The CDR3 protein is CASSLTKAGQGNQPQHF.

The rearrangement uses TRBV29-1 and TRBJ1-2; absent DNA, TCRdb's TRBD1 call cannot be checked. The CDR3 totals 11 residues. Germline V gene sequence: CDR1 SQVTM, CDR2 ANQGSEA. CDR3: CSVGQNYGYTF.

CDR3 sequence: CASSFGAYAYGYTF. The chain couples TRBV27 to TRBJ1-2; TCRdb lists TRBD1, though no DNA is available to test this call. The germline gives CDR1 MNHEY, CDR2 SMNVEV (reference sequence). The CDR3 consists of 14 residues.

The chain uses TRBV6-1 and TRBJ2-3; TCRdb indicates TRBD2, and absent DNA this call remains unverified. This CDR3 contains 18 residues. Germline-derived CDR1 and CDR2 are MNHNS and SASEGT. The CDR3 protein is CASSLPSGGPVGTDTQYF.

V and J are TRBV6-5 and TRBJ1-6; with no DNA, the TCRdb D assignment of TRBD1 cannot be verified. There are 16 residues in the CDR3. Germline CDR1 MNHEY, CDR2 SVGAGI. The chain's CDR3 is CASSYRSPDYNSPLHF.

This chain's CDR3 is CASSQGLAGTTDTQYF. The chain couples TRBV27 to TRBJ2-3; the D call from TCRdb, TRBD2, cannot be confirmed without DNA. Germline V lookup: CDR1 MNHEY, CDR2 SMNVEV (reference sequence). The CDR3 runs to 16 residues.

The chain combines TRBV12-3 or TRBV12-4 with TRBJ2-1; TCRdb names TRBD1, which stays unverified in the absence of DNA. This CDR3 contains 17 residues. The CDR3 loop is CASSSLSGQGAANEQFF.

This sequence joins TRBV28 and TRBJ1-1; TCRdb reports TRBD1, a call that lacks DNA to check it against. Germline V gene data show CDR1 as MDHEN and CDR2 as SYDVKM. The CDR3 has 18 residues. CDR3 in amino acids: CASSNRGGHEKLNTEAFF. Supplemented by reference TRBV28 and TRBJ1-1, the full variable domain reads DVKVTQSSRYLVKRTGEKVFLECVQDMDHENMFWYRQDPGLGLRLIYFSYDVKMKEKGDIPEGYSVSREKKERFSLILESASTNQTSMYLCASSNRGGHEKLNTEAFFGQGTRLTVV.